Listed here is a single TCR beta chain. What it binds is not known. The repertoire was sequenced with immunoSEQ multiplex PCR; TCRdb's copy has only in-frame clones and lacks some. The sample includes around 340,000 clones, around 70% of them seen just once. These data come from a study of shared clonotypes between healthy human individuals. Overall study findings and caveats: Non-shared clonotypes had lower generation probabilities than clonotypes shared by all four sorted-subset donors. As a rule, naive subsets had a larger estimated richness than memory subsets.

This CDR3 has 12 residues. Germline assignment: CDR1 SQVTM and CDR2 ANQGSEA. Between the trimmed V and J ends, which lost 4 bases and 8 bases, there was a span of 11 bases. The chain links TRBV29-1 to TRBJ1-4; D unclear. Material: memory CD4+ T cells sorted from blood. The subset is: CD45RA-negative fraction. This TCR derives from a young man in good health. The DNA of the CDR3 is TGCAGCGTTGGGCTCCCTAGGGAAAAACTGTTTTTT. This encodes CSVGLPREKLFF.